The 28 T cell receptor beta chains given below trace back to one sample, sequenced in a study of siplizumab effects on memory and regulatory T cells. Profiling relied on immunoSEQ multiplex PCR, and the TCRdb table lists in-frame clones only, not all of them. Of around 100,000 clones in the sample, 94% were seen once. The material sequenced was Tregs sorted from blood. The source is a human donor in good health.

The chain is built from TRBV18 and TRBJ2-5; no reliable D call. Matching the DNA end better, TRBJ2-7 makes the J call doubtful. The germline CDR1 and CDR2 sequences are KGHSH and LQKENI. This CDR3 comprises 15 residues. CDR3 coding DNA: TGTGCCAGCTCACCTCGGTCAGGATCTTCCTACGAGCAGTACTTC. Translating gives CASSPRSGSSYEQYF.

The chain combines TRBV20-1 with TRBJ1-1; the D gene is possibly TRBD1 (6 bases). This CDR3 has 11 residues. The V gene's germline CDR1 is DFQATT and CDR2 SNEGSKA (reference sequence). The ends were cut back, 5 bases at V and 10 bases at J, with 14 bases in the middle. CDR3 in amino acids: CSADGQIRAFF. CDR3 nucleotides: TGCAGTGCTGACGGACAGATACGAGCTTTCTTT.

The V call is TRBV7-8, the J call TRBJ1-1, with D unresolved. Germline CDR1 reads SGHVS; CDR2 reads FQNEAQ. The CDR3 is 14 amino acids. The V end lost 5 bases, the J end lost 7 bases, and 17 bases lay between the germline ends. CDR3 sequence: CASSRRSPGFEAFF. In DNA, the CDR3 is TGTGCCAGCAGCCGACGCAGCCCGGGATTTGAAGCTTTCTTT.

The rearrangement joins TRBV11-2 to TRBJ1-5, with D tentatively TRBD1 (5 bases). The CDR3 totals 12 residues. Germline assignment: CDR1 SGHAT and CDR2 FQNNGV. Trimming left V 6 bases short and J 7 bases short, with 10 bases between. The CDR3 DNA is TGTGCCAGCAGTATGGGGCCCCAGCCCCAGCATTTT. Protein: CASSMGPQPQHF.

The CDR3 DNA follows: TGTGCCACCGCGCCGAGGATACAGGGAAAAGGCTACGAGCAGTACTTC. Its translation is CATAPRIQGKGYEQYF. The rearrangement links TRBV19 to TRBJ2-7; perhaps TRBD1 as D (6 bases). The germline V gene has CDR1 LNHDA and CDR2 SQIVND (reference sequence). V dropped 10 bases and J dropped 3 bases, with 25 bases sitting between them. The CDR3 has 16 amino acids.

The rearrangement joins TRBV2 to TRBJ2-2; D not resolved. The length of the CDR3 is 11 residues. V lost 6 bases, J lost 3 bases, and 2 bases lay in between. Germline CDR1 is SNHLY and CDR2 is FYNNEI. CDR3 nucleotides: TGTGCCAGCAGGTACACCGGGGAGCTGTTTTTT. Translated, it gives CASRYTGELFF.

This chain uses TRBV7-3 with TRBJ2-1, with 7 bases aligning to TRBD1. V lost 4 bases and J lost 6; bases outside the gene matches: 6. The length of the CDR3 is 14 residues. The germline CDR1 and CDR2 sequences are SGHTA and FQGTGA. The CDR3 reads CASSWSRDSNEQFF. In DNA form, the CDR3 reads TGTGCCAGCAGCTGGTCCCGGGACAGCAATGAGCAGTTCTTC.

This rearrangement joins TRBV5-1 to TRBJ1-3; D unresolved. CDR3 length equals 12 residues. V was clipped by 4 bases and J by 4 bases, with 6 bases between them. CDR1 is SGHRS and CDR2 is YFSETQ in the germline V gene. CDR3 in DNA: TGCGCCAGCAGCGAGCGAGGAAACACCATATATTTT. Translated: CASSERGNTIYF.

V and J are TRBV6-1 and TRBJ1-2; D gene uncertain. CDR1 and CDR2 (germline): MNHNS, SASEGT. The CDR3 has 12 residues. Trimming removed 3 bases at V and 8 bases at J, with 10 bases between. CDR3 in DNA: TGTGCCAGCAGTGACTACACGCGGGGCTACACCTTC. It yields the protein CASSDYTRGYTF.

The rearrangement joins TRBV30 to TRBJ2-2; no reliable D call. The germline V gene encodes CDR1 GTSNPN and CDR2 SVGIG (reference sequence). V was trimmed by 8 bases and J by 0 bases, leaving 13 bases between them. The CDR3 totals 14 residues. The CDR3 region is CARTYSANTGELFF. CDR3 DNA: TGTGCCCGAACGTACAGTGCGAACACCGGGGAGCTGTTTTTT.

The V call is TRBV6-4, the J call TRBJ2-2, with TRBD2 identical over 9 bases. Germline CDR1 MRHNA, CDR2 SNTAGT. This CDR3 comprises 17 residues. The junction had 8 bases not matched to a gene; V was cut back by 3 bases and J by 3 bases. CDR3 amino acids: CASSERFSGRDTGELFF. In DNA form, the CDR3 reads TGTGCCAGCAGTGAGCGGTTTAGCGGGAGAGACACCGGGGAGCTGTTTTTT.

This chain uses TRBV20-1 with TRBJ1-2, with D hard to call. V lost 3 bases and J 8 bases, leaving 7 bases between the germline ends. This CDR3 has 10 amino acids. CDR1 is DFQATT, CDR2 SNEGSKA, per germline (reference sequence). For the CDR3, the DNA is TGCAGTGCTAGTGAGGTCGGCTACACCTTC. This encodes CSASEVGYTF.

J is TRBJ2-7 and V is TRBV6-5, with 9 positions matching TRBD2. This CDR3 contains 15 residues. Trimming cost V 2 bases and J 2 bases; bases outside gene matches: 4. The germline V gene encodes CDR1 MNHEY and CDR2 SVGAGI. In nucleotides, the CDR3 is TGTGCCAGCAGTTACGCGCGGGAGGGCCCCTACGAGCAGTACTTC. Translation: CASSYAREGPYEQYF.

The J gene is TRBJ2-3, the V gene TRBV2, with D perhaps TRBD2 (6 bases). The ends were cut back, 3 bases at V and 0 bases at J, with 10 bases in the middle. The CDR3 is 15 residues long. Looked up from germline, CDR1 is SNHLY and CDR2 is FYNNEI. The CDR3 protein is CASSETGLSTDTQYF. The CDR3 DNA follows: TGTGCCAGCAGTGAGACGGGACTTAGCACAGATACGCAGTATTTT.

The V gene is TRBV10-3, the J gene TRBJ2-5, with D perhaps given as TRBD1 or TRBD2 (5 bases each). V lost 2 bases to trimming and J lost 5 bases, with 15 bases between them. The CDR3 spans 15 residues. In germline, CDR1 is ENHRY, CDR2 SYGVKD. For the CDR3, the DNA is TGTGCCATCAGTGAGACGTACCTACGGGACGAGACCCAGTACTTC. Its translation is CAISETYLRDETQYF.

The V and J genes are TRBV9 and TRBJ2-3; TRBD1 agrees at 7 bases. With V trimmed by 3 bases and J by 1 base, 8 bases remained unmatched. The CDR3 covers 16 residues. CDR1 and CDR2 from the germline V gene are SGDLS and YYNGEE. CDR3 in amino acids: CASSATGALGTDTQYF. In nucleotides, the CDR3 is TGTGCCAGCAGCGCCACAGGGGCGCTGGGCACAGATACGCAGTATTTT.

The rearrangement joins TRBV7-9 to TRBJ1-4; 11 nucleotides match TRBD1. From germline, CDR1 is SEHNR and CDR2 FQNEAQ (reference sequence). The CDR3 is 16 residues long. J lost 7 bases, V lost 5 bases, and 9 bases had no gene match. CDR3 amino acids: CASSLGQGVGVEKLFF. In DNA, the CDR3 is TGTGCCAGCAGCCTGGGACAGGGGGTAGGAGTTGAAAAACTGTTTTTT.

For the CDR3, the DNA is TGTGCCAGCAGTACACTCACAGATACGCAGTATTTT. This gives the protein CASSTLTDTQYF. The rearrangement uses TRBV28 and TRBJ2-3; no firm D call. Looked up from germline, CDR1 is MDHEN and CDR2 is SYDVKM. This CDR3 spans 12 amino acids. V lost 5 bases and J 2 bases, leaving 5 bases between the germline ends.

This chain joins TRBV4-1 and TRBJ1-2, with D maybe TRBD1 (5 bases). V was trimmed by 4 bases and J by 3 bases, leaving 27 bases between them. Per the germline V gene, CDR1 is MGHRA and CDR2 is YSYEKL. CDR3 length equals 19 residues. In DNA form, the CDR3 reads TGCGCCAGCAGCCCAGGGATTGGGACGGGCGGGCACGTCTACTATGGCTACACCTTC. Its protein is CASSPGIGTGGHVYYGYTF.

Concerning this clone itself: At one boundary the junction diverges from the germline segment, which might be a read error. The rearrangement links TRBV7-9 to TRBJ1-2; 10 positions agree with TRBD1. This CDR3 comprises 12 residues. Germline values: CDR1 SEHNR, CDR2 FQNEAQ (reference sequence). The CDR3 bases are TGTGCCAGCAGCTTAAAACGGACAGGGGGGAAATTC. Its protein product is CASSLKRTGGKF.

The J gene is TRBJ2-1, the V gene TRBV28, with 11 bases matching TRBD2. In germline, CDR1 is MDHEN, CDR2 SYDVKM. This CDR3 region has 15 residues. V gave up 5 bases and J gave up 5 bases; unmatched junction bases: 5. CDR3 nucleotides: TGTGCCAGCAGTCTGAAGACTAGCGGGAACAATGAGCAGTTCTTC. Translating gives CASSLKTSGNNEQFF.

This chain links TRBV15 with TRBJ1-4; D remains ambiguous. The V end lost 4 bases, the J end lost 8 bases, and 5 bases lay between the germline ends. Germline lookup yields CDR1 LNHNV and CDR2 YYDKDF (reference sequence). The CDR3 is made up of 11 amino acids. DNA for the CDR3: TGTGCCACCAGCAAAATGGAAAAACTGTTTTTT. It encodes CATSKMEKLFF.

V usage is TRBV4-2 and J usage is TRBJ2-7, with 10 bases identical to TRBD2. The CDR3 has 15 residues. With V trimmed by 1 base and J by 4 bases, 4 bases remained unmatched. In germline, CDR1 is LGHNA, CDR2 YNFKEQ. The CDR3 nucleotides read TGTGCCAGCAGCCAAGTCCCTAGCGGGAGTTACGAGCAGTACTTC. Its protein product is CASSQVPSGSYEQYF.

J is TRBJ2-1 and V is TRBV5-1; 7 bases align to TRBD2. The ends lost 1 base at V and 4 bases at J; junction bases unmatched: 8. This CDR3 region has 16 residues. Germline CDR1 and CDR2: SGHRS and YFSETQ. CDR3 nucleotide sequence: TGCGCCAGCAGCTTGAGGTCTCAGGGACTATACAATGAGCAGTTCTTC. Protein sequence: CASSLRSQGLYNEQFF.

This chain connects TRBV7-9 to TRBJ1-3; D is perhaps TRBD1 (5 bases). Germline-derived CDR1 and CDR2 are SEHNR and FQNEAQ (reference sequence). This CDR3 is built from 14 residues. V was trimmed by 7 bases and J by 4 bases, leaving 14 bases between them. The CDR3 spells CASNPEGKGNTIYF. The CDR3 DNA is TGTGCCAGCAACCCTGAGGGGAAAGGAAACACCATATATTTT. Variable domain in full (rest from reference TRBV7-9 and TRBJ1-3): DTGVSQNPRHKITKRGQNVTFRCDPISEHNRLYWYRQTLGQGPEFLTYFQNEAQLEKSRLLSDRFSAERPKGSFSTLEIQRTEQGDSAMYLCASNPEGKGNTIYFGEGSWLTVV.

This sequence joins TRBV5-5 and TRBJ1-4; 7 nucleotides match TRBD1. The V and J ends lost 2 bases and 8 bases, in that order; junction bases with no gene match: 6. This CDR3 has 14 amino acids. Germline CDR1 reads SGHKS; CDR2 reads YYEKEE (reference sequence). CDR3 amino acids: CASSFQGEKEKLFF. CDR3 DNA sequence: TGTGCCAGCAGCTTCCAGGGGGAGAAAGAAAAACTGTTTTTT.

This chain uses TRBV20-1 with TRBJ1-6, with D uncertain. Germline V lookup: CDR1 DFQATT, CDR2 SNEGSKA (reference sequence). The CDR3 covers 9 residues. CDR3 nucleotides: TGCAGCGCGAATTCACCCCTCCACTTT. Translated, it gives CSANSPLHF.

The rearrangement joins TRBV7-9 to TRBJ1-2; weak D call: TRBD1 (5 bases). The ends were cut back, 6 bases at V and 6 bases at J, with 23 bases in the middle. The CDR3 contains 16 residues. CDR1 is SEHNR, CDR2 FQNEAQ, per germline (reference sequence). The CDR3 loop reads CASRRGGVDERNGYTF. For the CDR3, the DNA is TGTGCCAGCAGAAGGGGTGGAGTAGACGAAAGGAATGGCTACACCTTC.